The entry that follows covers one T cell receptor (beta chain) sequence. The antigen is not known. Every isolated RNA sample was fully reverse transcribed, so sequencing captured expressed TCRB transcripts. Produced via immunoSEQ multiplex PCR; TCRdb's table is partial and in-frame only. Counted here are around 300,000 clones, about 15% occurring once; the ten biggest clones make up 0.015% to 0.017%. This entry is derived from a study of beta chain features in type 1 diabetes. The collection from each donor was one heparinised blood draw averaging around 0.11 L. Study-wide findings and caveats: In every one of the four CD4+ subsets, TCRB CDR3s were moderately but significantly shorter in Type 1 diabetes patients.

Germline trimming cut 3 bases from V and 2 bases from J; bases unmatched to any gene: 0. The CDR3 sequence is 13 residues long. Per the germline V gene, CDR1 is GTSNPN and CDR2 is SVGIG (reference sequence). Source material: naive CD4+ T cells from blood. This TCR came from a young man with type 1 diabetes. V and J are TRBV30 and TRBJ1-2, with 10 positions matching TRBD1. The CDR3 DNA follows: TGTGCCTGGAGGGGACAGGGGAACTATGGCTACACCTTC. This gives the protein CAWRGQGNYGYTF.